These T cell receptor beta chains were read from a single sample in a study of long-term antiretroviral therapy in people with HIV. Generated by immunoSEQ multiplex PCR, the TCRdb table keeps only in-frame clones and is missing some. Among tens of thousands of clones, about 79% were seen once, and the ten largest hold approximately 19%. The specimen comprised unsorted PBMCs, sampled 0.1 years before starting antiretroviral therapy. The receptors were gathered from a man between 18 and 29 years old with HIV. Each CDR3 is given with its conserved first and last residue. Fields, in order: CDR3 protein, CDR3 DNA, J gene, clone size, D gene, CDR3 length, V gene. The D gene is left open where the match is weak. Some rows have no size entry. The others give once, few or many, or a class for an expanded clone.

CASRYTTGGAKNIQYF TGTGCCAGCAGGTACACGACAGGGGGAGCCAAAAACATTCAGTACTTC TRBJ2-4 once TRBD1 16 TRBV6-5
CASSTLRGGEQFF TGTGCCAGTAGTACCCTCAGGGGAGGTGAGCAGTTCTTC TRBJ2-1 NA NA 13 TRBV19
CASSTQKMSALHF TGTGCCAGCAGCACTCAGAAAATGTCGGCCCTCCACTTT TRBJ1-6 few NA 13 TRBV7-2
CASSILRIAGETDTQYF TGTGCCAGCAGTATCTTAAGGATCGCGGGAGAAACAGATACGCAGTATTTT TRBJ2-3 NA TRBD2 17 TRBV28
CASRDSEYNSPLHF TGTGCCAGCCGAGACAGCGAATATAATTCACCCCTCCACTTT TRBJ1-6 once NA 14 TRBV2
CASSSVSLQFF TGTGCCAGCAGCTCAGTATCCCTGCAGTTCTTC TRBJ2-1 once NA 11 TRBV5-4
CASSDYKGARETQYF TGTGCCAGCAGTGATTACAAGGGGGCGCGGGAGACCCAGTACTTC TRBJ2-5 once TRBD1 15 TRBV2
CASSDPRIGGGHTGELFF TGTGCCAGCAGCGACCCTAGGATAGGTGGGGGACATACCGGGGAGCTGTTTTTT TRBJ2-2 NA NA 18 TRBV9
CASSLRHTENTGELFF TGTGCCAGCAGCCTCAGACACACCGAGAACACCGGGGAGCTGTTTTTT TRBJ2-2 NA NA 16 TRBV11-3
CASSFSGQGITGELFF TGTGCCAGCAGTTTTTCTGGACAGGGGATCACCGGGGAGCTGTTTTTT TRBJ2-2 NA TRBD1 16 TRBV27
CASSSGRWDTEAFF TGTGCCAGCAGTTCAGGACGGTGGGACACTGAAGCTTTCTTT TRBJ1-1 NA NA 14 TRBV7-9
CSVVSGAYGYTF TGCAGCGTTGTATCAGGTGCCTATGGCTACACCTTC TRBJ1-2 NA NA 12 TRBV29-1
CASSQEFYSNQPQHF TGTGCCAGCAGCCAAGAGTTCTATAGCAATCAGCCCCAGCATTTT TRBJ1-5 NA NA 15 TRBV4-2
CASSQGGPANTEAFF TGCGCCAGCAGCCAGGGGGGGCCAGCGAACACTGAAGCTTTCTTT TRBJ1-1 once NA 15 TRBV4-1
CASSLYSRSGANVLTF TGTGCCAGCAGCTTGTACAGTCGCTCTGGGGCCAACGTCCTGACTTTC TRBJ2-6 NA NA 16 TRBV7-2
CASSFGGDTGELFF TGTGCCAGCAGCTTCGGCGGGGACACCGGGGAGCTGTTTTTT TRBJ2-2 NA NA 14 TRBV11-3
CASTGGELSYNEQFF TGCGCCAGCACGGGGGGGGAACTCTCCTACAATGAGCAGTTCTTC TRBJ2-1 NA TRBD2 15 TRBV5-1
CASSLRRTGLKAYNEQFF TGTGCCAGCAGCCTTAGACGGACGGGGCTAAAGGCCTACAATGAGCAGTTCTTC TRBJ2-1 once NA 18 TRBV7-8
CAWSSPFSYYEQYF TGTGCCTGGAGTTCTCCATTCTCATACTACGAGCAGTACTTC TRBJ2-7 once NA 14 TRBV30
CASSPGTLTEAFF TGTGCCAGCAGTCCCGGGACGTTGACTGAAGCTTTCTTT TRBJ1-1 NA NA 13 TRBV6-5
CASRERTGSSYEQYF TGTGCCAGCAGAGAAAGGACAGGGAGCTCCTACGAGCAGTACTTC TRBJ2-7 NA TRBD1 15 TRBV4-2
CSVGGLQGEETQYF TGCAGCGTCGGCGGACTCCAAGGGGAGGAGACCCAGTACTTC TRBJ2-5 NA NA 14 TRBV29-1
CASSYRTGKNIQYF TGTGCCAGCAGTTACCGAACAGGCAAAAACATTCAGTACTTC TRBJ2-4 NA NA 14 TRBV6-5
CAGGGPYNSNQPQHF TGCGCCGGTGGGGGGCCCTATAATAGCAATCAGCCCCAGCATTTT TRBJ1-5 NA NA 15 TRBV10-1
CASSQVQVGGANVLTF TGCGCCAGCAGCCAAGTTCAGGTGGGGGGGGCCAACGTCCTGACTTTC TRBJ2-6 NA NA 16 TRBV4-3
CASSQDPGTGYGANVLTF TGTGCCAGCAGCCAAGATCCGGGGACAGGTTACGGGGCCAACGTCCTGACTTTC TRBJ2-6 NA TRBD1 18 TRBV4-2
CASSVVGTAGGHEQFF TGTGCCAGCAGCGTAGTAGGGACAGCGGGGGGCCATGAGCAGTTCTTC TRBJ2-1 NA TRBD2 16 TRBV9
CASSWSGNYGYTF TGTGCCAGTAGTTGGAGCGGGAACTATGGCTACACCTTC TRBJ1-2 NA NA 13 TRBV19
CAISESKGDNSPLHF TGTGCCATCAGTGAGTCGAAGGGGGATAATTCACCCCTCCACTTT TRBJ1-6 NA NA 15 TRBV10-3
CASSVGTPGNNQPQHF TGTGCCAGCAGCGTAGGAACTCCGGGAAACAATCAGCCCCAGCATTTT TRBJ1-5 NA NA 16 TRBV9
CAWSRLAGDDTQYF TGTGCCTGGAGTCGACTAGCGGGAGACGATACGCAGTATTTT TRBJ2-3 medium-sized TRBD2 14 TRBV30
CASSVSGNSYNEQFF TGTGCCAGCAGCGTAAGCGGGAACTCCTACAATGAGCAGTTCTTC TRBJ2-1 NA TRBD2 15 TRBV9
CASSVGLAGGRTYEQYF TGTGCCAGCAGCGTAGGGCTAGCGGGGGGCCGGACCTACGAGCAGTACTTC TRBJ2-7 NA TRBD2 17 TRBV9
CASSVEGTSSYNEQFF TGTGCCAGCAGCGTGGAAGGGACCAGCTCCTACAATGAGCAGTTCTTC TRBJ2-1 NA NA 16 TRBV9
CASSYGAEETQYF TGTGCCAGCAGTTACGGGGCAGAAGAGACCCAGTACTTC TRBJ2-5 NA NA 13 TRBV6-5
CAWSGTGGYGYTF TGTGCCTGGAGTGGGACAGGGGGCTATGGCTACACCTTC TRBJ1-2 NA TRBD1 13 TRBV30
CASSLLRRTAEAFF TGTGCCAGCAGCCTGTTACGCCGGACCGCTGAAGCTTTCTTT TRBJ1-1 NA NA 14 TRBV11-2
CAWKWGEDTEAFF TGTGCCTGGAAGTGGGGGGAGGACACTGAAGCTTTCTTT TRBJ1-1 NA NA 13 TRBV30
CASSFSPSDRVVDGYTF TGCGCCAGCAGCTTTTCCCCTTCCGACAGGGTGGTAGATGGCTACACCTTC TRBJ1-2 NA TRBD1 17 TRBV4-1
CASSYDSNQPQHF TGTGCCAGCAGTTATGATAGCAATCAGCCCCAGCATTTT TRBJ1-5 once NA 13 TRBV28
CASSQERGYYYEQYF TGCGCCAGCAGCCAAGAGCGGGGGTACTACTACGAGCAGTACTTC TRBJ2-7 NA TRBD2 15 TRBV4-3
CASSEYSHTEAFF TGCGCCAGCAGCGAGTATTCCCACACTGAAGCTTTCTTT TRBJ1-1 NA NA 13 TRBV4-1
CASSQVLTGNYGYTF TGCGCCAGCAGCCAAGTCCTTACAGGAAACTATGGCTACACCTTC TRBJ1-2 NA NA 15 TRBV4-1
CASSVQGDYGYTF TGTGCCAGCAGCGTACAGGGTGACTATGGCTACACCTTC TRBJ1-2 NA NA 13 TRBV5-5
CASSPGGLAETQYF TGTGCCAGCAGCCCAGGGGGCTTGGCAGAGACCCAGTACTTC TRBJ2-5 NA TRBD1 14 TRBV27
CASSEGEEAGLAGGTDTQYF TGTGCCAGCAGCGAAGGGGAGGAGGCGGGACTAGCGGGAGGAACAGATACGCAGTATTTT TRBJ2-3 NA TRBD2 20 TRBV9
CASSARTGVSYEQYF TGCGCCAGCAGCGCCCGGACAGGGGTCTCCTACGAGCAGTACTTC TRBJ2-7 NA TRBD1 15 TRBV5-1
CASSNRGSNTGELFF TGTGCCAGCAGTAACAGGGGGTCGAACACCGGGGAGCTGTTTTTT TRBJ2-2 NA TRBD1 15 TRBV27
CASTATGGGNQPQHF TGTGCCAGCACCGCGACAGGGGGCGGCAATCAGCCCCAGCATTTT TRBJ1-5 NA TRBD1 15 TRBV28
CATGGSGELGTQYF TGTGCCACTGGGGGTAGCGGGGAATTAGGGACCCAGTACTTC TRBJ2-5 NA TRBD2 14 TRBV7-6
CASRDESTDTQYF TGTGCCAGCAGAGATGAGAGCACAGATACGCAGTATTTT TRBJ2-3 NA NA 13 TRBV27
CASSLRPPGASGANVLTF TGCGCCAGCAGCCTACGACCCCCGGGCGCCTCTGGGGCCAACGTCCTGACTTTC TRBJ2-6 NA NA 18 TRBV4-1
CASSPGLGGYEQYF TGTGCCAGCTCCCCGGGCCTTGGGGGCTACGAGCAGTACTTC TRBJ2-7 NA NA 14 TRBV6-5
CSAEAGFSYNEQFF TGCAGCGCCGAGGCGGGGTTCTCCTACAATGAGCAGTTCTTC TRBJ2-1 NA NA 14 TRBV29-1
CSVGKRTSGRAYEQYF TGCAGCGTTGGCAAAAGAACTAGCGGGAGAGCCTACGAGCAGTACTTC TRBJ2-7 once TRBD2 16 TRBV29-1
CATSRDNPHEQYF TGTGCCACCAGCAGAGATAATCCCCACGAGCAGTACTTC TRBJ2-7 NA NA 13 TRBV15
CASSPGTSVAYEQYF TGTGCCAGTAGCCCCGGGACTAGCGTCGCCTACGAGCAGTACTTC TRBJ2-7 NA TRBD2 15 TRBV19
CASVGTGGNQPQHF TGTGCCAGCGTGGGTACAGGGGGCAATCAGCCCCAGCATTTT TRBJ1-5 NA TRBD1 14 TRBV28
CASSVTPSYEQYF TGTGCCAGCAGTGTAACGCCGTCCTACGAGCAGTACTTC TRBJ2-7 NA NA 13 TRBV2
CASSPEGGFATNEKLFF TGTGCCAGCAGCCCGGAAGGGGGTTTTGCAACTAATGAAAAACTGTTTTTT TRBJ1-4 NA NA 17 TRBV14